These 19 T cell receptor beta chains share one sample of origin, sequenced in a study of Graves' ophthalmopathy and Graves' hyperthyroidism. Beta-chain TCR CDR3 regions were amplified from RNA transcripts. The first round was an RT-PCR with HTBI primers, and the second round was a multiplex PCR. TCRdb fed the multiplex PCR reads into MiXCR, producing one record per CDR3 protein. This table has hundreds of thousands of distinct CDR3 sequences, 20% to 25% appearing once. Material for sequencing was peripheral blood. The receptor source for this set is a woman between 18 and 30 years old with stable Graves' hyperthyroidism. Some clones in this sample may be carry-over from other donors' samples.

This clonotype was counted at least ten times. J is TRBJ1-1 and V is TRBV28; tentatively, D is TRBD1 (5 bases). This CDR3 comprises 16 residues. Trimming took 2 bases from V and 10 from J, leaving 23 bases between them. Germline-derived CDR1 and CDR2 are MDHEN and SYDVKM. The CDR3 DNA sequence: TGTGCCAGCAGTTTAGAGAGGCGGGGCAGGTTCGCCTCAGCTTTCTTT. It yields the protein CASSLERRGRFASAFF.

At least ten counts were recorded for this clonotype. A much larger clone sits a single nucleotide away, making a read error possible. This sequence joins TRBV7-2 and TRBJ2-7, with D possibly called TRBD1 or TRBD2 (5 bases each). The CDR3 spans 13 residues. Trimming took 0 bases from V and 4 from J, leaving 7 bases between them. Per the germline V gene, CDR1 is SGHTA and CDR2 is FQGNSA. In nucleotides, the CDR3 is TGTGCCAGCAGCTTAGCGGGGGAGTACGAGCAGTACTTC. This sequence encodes CASSLAGEYEQYF. The entire variable domain, with the rest obtained from reference TRBV7-2 and TRBJ2-7, is as follows: GAGVSQSPSNKVTEKGKDVELRCDPISGHTALYWYRQSLGQGLEFLIYFQGNSAPDKSGLPSDRFSAERTGGSVSTLTIQRTQQEDSAVYLCASSLAGEYEQYFGPGTRLTVT.

The CDR3, as DNA: TGTGCCAGCGGTAGGACAGGGACTTATGGCTACACCTTC. Translating it yields CASGRTGTYGYTF. V is TRBV28 and J is TRBJ1-2; TRBD1 agrees at 8 bases. V trimming: 8 bases; J trimming: 5 bases; junction bases outside the gene matches: 7. CDR1 and CDR2 from the germline V gene are MDHEN and SYDVKM. The CDR3 is 13 residues long.

This clonotype came up many times. The chain is built from TRBV15 and TRBJ2-7; D might be TRBD1 or TRBD2, each matching 6 bases. CDR3 length: 14 residues. Germline V CDR1 and CDR2: LNHNV, YYDKDF (reference sequence). The ends were cut back, 0 bases at V and 7 bases at J, with 13 bases in the middle. The CDR3 sequence is CATSREYGGREQYF. The DNA of the CDR3 is TGTGCCACCAGCAGAGAATACGGGGGCCGGGAGCAGTACTTC.

This chain uses TRBV30 with TRBJ1-5, with D hard to call. Germline CDR1 reads GTSNPN; CDR2 reads SVGIG (reference sequence). This CDR3 is built from 13 residues. V was shortened by 4 bases and J by 0 bases, with 7 bases between the two germline ends. The CDR3 reads CAWKRDSNQPQHF. CDR3 nucleotides: TGTGCCTGGAAAAGGGATAGCAATCAGCCCCAGCATTTT.

This clonotype was found many times. The chain recombines TRBV10-3 with TRBJ1-2; 7 bases match TRBD1. Unmatched junction bases numbered 7, after V lost 7 bases and J lost 5 bases. CDR3 length: 13 amino acids. CDR1 ENHRY and CDR2 SYGVKD come from the germline V gene. The CDR3 spells CAINDRDRYGYTF. The CDR3 coding sequence is TGTGCCATCAACGACAGGGACAGATATGGCTACACCTTC.

At least ten counts were recorded for this clonotype. The genes are TRBV20-1 and TRBJ2-7; tentative D call: TRBD2 (7 bases). This CDR3 spans 14 amino acids. V lost 6 bases and J 0 bases, leaving 15 bases between the germline ends. The V gene's germline CDR1 is DFQATT and CDR2 SNEGSKA (reference sequence). This chain's CDR3 is CSAWGGQASYEQYF. As DNA, the CDR3 is TGCAGTGCCTGGGGGGGGCAGGCCTCCTACGAGCAGTACTTC.

The sample holds a few counts of this clonotype. The chain has TRBV6-5 and TRBJ1-3, with 9 bases identical to TRBD1. V shed 0 bases and J 0 bases; nucleotides not matched to a gene: 3. The CDR3 is 17 amino acids. The germline gives CDR1 MNHEY, CDR2 SVGAGI. The CDR3 DNA is TGTGCCAGCAGTTACTCGACAGGGGGTTCCTCTGGAAACACCATATATTTT. Translating gives CASSYSTGGSSGNTIYF.

Points on this clonotype: The germline gene is not matched at one end of the junction; a read error may be the cause. V and J are TRBV6-1 and TRBJ2-7, with 7 bases fitting TRBD1. This CDR3 region has 15 residues. Germline CDR1 MNHNS, CDR2 SASEGT. The CDR3 here is CASREGDSEAYEQYF. The CDR3, as DNA: TGTGCCAGCAGGGAAGGGGACAGCGAAGCCTACGAGCAGTACTTC.

This clonotype has ten or more counts. The rearrangement joins TRBV12-3 or TRBV12-4 to TRBJ1-2; 7 bases are shared with TRBD1. V dropped 0 bases and J dropped 3; count of bases not matched to a gene: 7. The CDR3 runs to 16 residues. CDR3 DNA: TGTGCCAGCAGTTTAGCGCCGACAGGGCATTACTATGGCTACACCTTC. It translates to CASSLAPTGHYYGYTF.

This clonotype was detected ten times or more. CDR3 loop: CASSYVGGRSSPLHF. CDR3 nucleotides: TGTGCCAGCAGTTACGTGGGGGGGCGCAGTTCACCCCTCCACTTT. V is TRBV6-2 or TRBV6-3 and J is TRBJ1-6, with D perhaps matching TRBD1 (6 bases). Deletions cut 2 bases from V and 9 bases from J, with 14 bases between. The CDR3 loop spans 15 amino acids. Germline CDR1 MNHEY, CDR2 SVGEGT.

The chain is built from TRBV6-5 and TRBJ1-3; no reliable D call. V was pared by 2 bases and J by 0 bases, with 8 bases between. The germline gives CDR1 MNHEY, CDR2 SVGAGI. The CDR3 extends over 15 amino acids. The CDR3 region is CASSYGRSSGNTIYF. CDR3 bases: TGTGCCAGCAGTTACGGCCGTAGCTCTGGAAACACCATATATTTT.

This clonotype came up many times. At one end, the junction sequence differs from germline, possibly due to a read error. This rearrangement joins TRBV2 to TRBJ1-2; 7 bases are shared with TRBD1. Per the germline V gene, CDR1 is SNHLY and CDR2 is FYNNEI. The CDR3 spans 16 residues. The CDR3 protein is CASSEDRDTLGYGYTF. The CDR3 DNA follows: TGTGCCAGCAGCGAAGACAGGGACACTCTTGGCTATGGCTACACCTTC.

The chain joins TRBV28 to TRBJ2-7; 7 bases map to TRBD2. The CDR3 sequence is 15 residues long. V trimming: 6 bases; J trimming: 2 bases; junction bases outside the gene matches: 10. Germline V gene data show CDR1 as MDHEN and CDR2 as SYDVKM. The CDR3 DNA sequence: TGTGCCAGCAGCTGGACTAGTCGAGGGACCTACGAGCAGTACTTC. This sequence encodes CASSWTSRGTYEQYF.

This clonotype was found many times. J is TRBJ1-2 and V is TRBV4-1; D gene unclear. Between the trimmed V and J ends, which lost 3 bases and 7 bases, there was a span of 18 bases. The length of the CDR3 is 15 residues. The germline V gene encodes CDR1 MGHRA and CDR2 YSYEKL. This CDR3 is CASSHPGRGKGGYTF. The CDR3 DNA reads as TGCGCCAGCAGCCACCCGGGGAGAGGGAAGGGTGGCTACACCTTC.

The table lists this clonotype with many counts. This chain joins TRBV6-5 and TRBJ1-2; maybe TRBD1 (6 bases). This CDR3 spans 14 amino acids. V was cut by 0 bases and J by 6 bases, with 11 bases left in between. The germline gives CDR1 MNHEY, CDR2 SVGAGI. For the CDR3, the DNA is TGTGCCAGCAGTTACTCCTCGGGGGCAAATGGCTACACCTTC. Translating it yields CASSYSSGANGYTF.

The chain couples TRBV19 to TRBJ2-5; 7 bases map to TRBD1. J gave up 2 bases and V 6 bases, and 3 bases lay outside the gene matches. This CDR3 spans 13 amino acids. Looked up from germline, CDR1 is LNHDA and CDR2 is SQIVND (reference sequence). In DNA form, the CDR3 reads TGTGCCAGTAGGGGGACAGATCAAGAGACCCAGTACTTC. Residues: CASRGTDQETQYF.

This clonotype was observed many times. The chain joins TRBV7-9 to TRBJ1-1; perhaps TRBD1 as D (5 bases). Germline V gene sequence: CDR1 SEHNR, CDR2 FQNEAQ (reference sequence). The germline V and J ends were trimmed by 5 bases and 2 bases, with 18 bases remaining between them. The CDR3 runs to 16 residues. CDR3 amino acids: CASSRSTGGLNTEAFF. The CDR3 DNA reads TGTGCCAGCAGCCGAAGTACAGGCGGACTAAACACTGAAGCTTTCTTT. Drawing the rest from reference TRBV7-9 and TRBJ1-1, the complete variable domain is DTGVSQNPRHKITKRGQNVTFRCDPISEHNRLYWYRQTLGQGPEFLTYFQNEAQLEKSRLLSDRFSAERPKGSFSTLEIQRTEQGDSAMYLCASSRSTGGLNTEAFFGQGTRLTVV.

Many counts were recorded for this clonotype. CDR3 region: CASSFSYEQYF. DNA for the CDR3: TGTGCCAGCAGCTTCTCCTACGAGCAGTACTTC. The chain combines TRBV12-3 or TRBV12-4 with TRBJ2-7; the D is unclear. The CDR3 extends over 11 amino acids. Trimming took 6 bases from V and 0 from J, leaving 3 bases between them.